The 28 T cell receptor beta chains in this list originate from one sample, sequenced in a study of read filtering for tumor transcriptome and immune sequencing. The library was built from roughly 400 ng RNA with molecular barcoded adaptors for alpha/delta and beta/gamma chains. TCRdb reprocessed the reads via MiXCR and lists one record per CDR3 protein. The table has around 140,000 distinct CDR3 sequences, approximately 13% seen once. Sequencing input: a population of CD138-negative cells sorted from bone marrow. The receptors come from a donor aged 40 or older with multiple myeloma.

This clonotype was found many times. This sequence joins TRBV20-1 and TRBJ2-7, with TRBD1 as a possible D gene (6 bases). This CDR3 is built from 14 residues. The V gene lost 0 bases and the J gene lost 6 bases, with 15 bases spanning the gap. Per the germline V gene, CDR1 is DFQATT and CDR2 is SNEGSKA (reference sequence). The CDR3 loop is CSAREASQGFEQYF. The CDR3 DNA is TGCAGTGCTAGAGAGGCCTCTCAGGGGTTCGAGCAGTACTTC.

This clonotype was detected only a few times. The gene calls are TRBV7-8 and TRBJ2-1; D not resolved. Trimming took 5 bases from V and 2 from J, leaving 10 bases between them. This CDR3 is built from 14 residues. Germline assignment: CDR1 SGHVS and CDR2 FQNEAQ. CDR3 region: CASSPSEAYNEQFF. The CDR3 coding sequence is TGTGCCAGCAGCCCCTCCGAGGCCTACAATGAGCAGTTCTTC.

There are a few counts of this clonotype. J is TRBJ2-7 and V is TRBV9; 7 bases fit TRBD2. CDR3 size: 14 residues. Germline V gene data show CDR1 as SGDLS and CDR2 as YYNGEE. V gave up 4 bases and J gave up 1 base; unmatched junction bases: 5. In DNA form, the CDR3 reads TGTGCCAGCAGCCCACGGGGGGTGTCCTACGAGCAGTACTTC. This translates into CASSPRGVSYEQYF.

This clonotype was seen many times. The gene calls are TRBV12-3 or TRBV12-4 and TRBJ1-6; perhaps TRBD1 as D (6 bases). The CDR3 contains 18 residues. V was cut by 7 bases and J by 0 bases, with 19 bases left in between. CDR3 in amino acids: CASTRGQSSYSYNSPLHF. The DNA for the CDR3 is TGTGCCAGCACTCGAGGACAGTCCTCTTACTCCTATAATTCACCCCTCCACTTT.

This clonotype was counted ten times or more. The chain uses TRBV9 and TRBJ2-1, with 8 bases aligning to TRBD1. The CDR3 totals 16 residues. CDR1 is SGDLS, CDR2 YYNGEE, per germline. V shed 1 base, J shed 5 bases, and the junction held 8 bases outside the gene matches. The CDR3 bases are TGTGCCAGCAGCGTAAGCCCCGGACAGGGAAACAATGAGCAGTTCTTC. Translation gives CASSVSPGQGNNEQFF.

This clonotype occurred many times. The chain employs TRBV7-9 and TRBJ2-7; D is unclear. Germline loops: CDR1 SEHNR, CDR2 FQNEAQ (reference sequence). This CDR3 spans 12 amino acids. With 6 bases removed from V and 5 bases from J, the gap between germline ends came to 11 bases. CDR3 sequence: CASRGMADEQYF. CDR3 DNA: TGTGCCAGCAGGGGGATGGCAGACGAGCAGTACTTC.

This clonotype was seen ten or more times. V gene TRBV25-1 combines with J gene TRBJ2-7, with TRBD1 matching 12 bases. The ends lost 3 bases at V and 7 bases at J; junction bases unmatched: 4. Germline V gives CDR1 MGHDK, CDR2 SYGVNS. This CDR3 spans 14 amino acids. In DNA, the CDR3 is TGTGCCAGCAGTGACGGGACAGGGGGCTTTGAGCAGTACTTC. Encoded protein: CASSDGTGGFEQYF.

The chain combines TRBV20-1 with TRBJ2-7, with D possibly TRBD2 on 6 matching bases. The V end lost 5 bases, the J end lost 0 bases, and 14 bases lay between the germline ends. This CDR3 contains 14 residues. Germline CDR1 and CDR2: DFQATT and SNEGSKA (reference sequence). The CDR3 protein is CSAAGTLRSYEQYF. The CDR3 nucleotides read TGCAGTGCTGCCGGGACTTTACGCTCCTACGAGCAGTACTTC.

About this clonotype itself: The junction shows a germline mismatch at one end, possibly a read error. The rearrangement joins TRBV29-1 to TRBJ2-5, with 9 bases matching TRBD2. CDR1 SQVTM and CDR2 ANQGSEA come from the germline V gene. CDR3 length: 13 amino acids. The chain's CDR3 is CSKLAGGRETQCF. CDR3 bases: TGCAGCAAACTAGCGGGCGGGCGGGAGACCCAGTGCTTC. The full variable domain, completed using reference TRBV29-1 and TRBJ2-5, is SAVISQKPSRDICQRGTSLTIQCQVDSQVTMMFWYRQQPGQSLTLIATANQGSEATYESGFVIDKFPISRPNLTFSTLTVSNMSPEDSSIYLCSKLAGGRETQCFGPGTRLLVL.

This clonotype turned up a few times. This may be a read error: a much more frequent sequence differs by one nucleotide. V usage is TRBV12-3 or TRBV12-4 and J usage is TRBJ2-7; a possible D gene is TRBD1 (6 bases). The V gene lost 2 bases and the J gene lost 3 bases, with 17 bases spanning the gap. The CDR3 contains 16 residues. This CDR3 reads CASSLRVSGQIYEQYF. The CDR3 nucleotides read TGTGCCAGCAGTTTAAGGGTGTCGGGACAAATCTACGAGCAGTACTTC.

In its sample, this clonotype was seen a few times. The V gene is TRBV19, the J gene TRBJ2-1, with TRBD1 matching 8 bases. The CDR3 has 16 residues. Germline lookup yields CDR1 LNHDA and CDR2 SQIVND (reference sequence). V trimming: 2 bases; J trimming: 6 bases; junction bases outside the gene matches: 9. CDR3 sequence: CASSIPPGQVGNEQFF. CDR3 nucleotide sequence: TGTGCCAGTAGTATACCACCGGGACAGGTCGGCAATGAGCAGTTCTTC.

This clonotype was recorded many times. The gene calls are TRBV6-6 and TRBJ2-1; possibly TRBD1 for D (6 bases). Germline CDR1 is MNHNY and CDR2 is SVGAGI (reference sequence). V lost 6 bases and J lost 1, with 19 bases in between. This CDR3 region has 17 residues. DNA for the CDR3: TGTGCCAGCAGCCCTAACAGGGTAGGAATTTCCTACAATGAGCAGTTCTTC. This translates into CASSPNRVGISYNEQFF.

This clonotype was counted ten times or more. The V gene is TRBV29-1, the J gene TRBJ2-1; D assignment may be TRBD1 or TRBD2 (5 bases each). The germline gives CDR1 SQVTM, CDR2 ANQGSEA. V was clipped by 5 bases and J by 2 bases, with 16 bases between them. This CDR3 spans 15 amino acids. CDR3 DNA: TGCAGCGTTAAGGCTCAAAGGGGACCCTACAATGAGCAGTTCTTC. It yields the protein CSVKAQRGPYNEQFF.

This clonotype was seen repeatedly, ten times or more. The V and J genes are TRBV25-1 and TRBJ1-1; D gene uncertain. The CDR3 has 12 residues. Germline V lookup: CDR1 MGHDK, CDR2 SYGVNS. The ends were cut back, 5 bases at V and 7 bases at J, with 11 bases in the middle. CDR3 DNA sequence: TGTGCCAGCAGTCCTTCTCCTGGTGAAGCTTTCTTT. It encodes CASSPSPGEAFF.

Comments on this clonotype: A much larger clone differs from this one at a single base, so this may be a read error. V usage is TRBV7-6 and J usage is TRBJ2-7; 8 bases match TRBD2. CDR3 length: 14 residues. Germline V lookup: CDR1 SGHVS, CDR2 FNYEAQ. CDR3 in amino acids: CASSPTGLDYEQCF. The CDR3 nucleotides read TGTGCCAGCAGCCCCACGGGACTAGACTACGAGCAGTGCTTC.

This clonotype was seen a handful of times. The V and J genes are TRBV20-1 and TRBJ2-7; D is ambiguous. CDR1 and CDR2 (germline): DFQATT, SNEGSKA (reference sequence). The CDR3 sequence is 13 residues long. V was shortened by 0 bases and J by 7 bases, with 13 bases between the two germline ends. CDR3 nucleotide sequence: TGCAGTGCTAGAGATAGGGCGGAGAGGGAGCAGTACTTC. This sequence encodes CSARDRAEREQYF.

In its sample, this clonotype was seen many times. The chain couples TRBV6-5 to TRBJ2-7; D is ambiguous. The CDR3 runs to 14 residues. From germline, CDR1 is MNHEY and CDR2 SVGAGI. V was clipped by 0 bases and J by 1 base, with 7 bases between them. The CDR3, as DNA: TGTGCCAGCAGTTACTCTGGTTTTTCCTACGAGCAGTACTTC. It translates to CASSYSGFSYEQYF.

The sample holds many counts of this clonotype. The CDR3 coding sequence is TGCGCCAGCAGCCAAGGACCTTCACTCTCCTACGAGCAGTACTTC. Its translation is CASSQGPSLSYEQYF. J is TRBJ2-7 and V is TRBV4-1; no firm D call. Germline lookup yields CDR1 MGHRA and CDR2 YSYEKL. Trimming cost V 1 base and J 0 bases, with 10 bases left between them. This CDR3 spans 15 amino acids.

This clonotype was detected only a few times. The CDR3 nucleotides are TGCGCCAGCAGCCAAGTGGGCAGGCTGTATGGCTACACCTTC. It codes for CASSQVGRLYGYTF. The chain has TRBV4-3 and TRBJ1-2; no firm D call. Trimming shortened V by 1 base and J by 5 bases, and 11 bases separated the two germline ends. This CDR3 is 14 amino acids long. Germline-derived CDR1 and CDR2 are LGHNA and YSLEER.

At least ten counts were recorded for this clonotype. The CDR3 here is CASSEEAKGGTEAFF. Written as DNA, the CDR3 is TGTGCCAGCAGTGAAGAGGCCAAGGGGGGGACTGAAGCTTTCTTT. This chain joins TRBV2 and TRBJ1-1, with a weak D call TRBD1 (6 bases). This CDR3 region has 15 residues. V lost 1 base and J lost 5, with 14 bases in between. Per the germline V gene, CDR1 is SNHLY and CDR2 is FYNNEI.

The chain combines TRBV4-1 with TRBJ2-1, with 12 bases that match TRBD2. The J segment lost 15 bases and the V segment lost 0 bases, leaving 15 bases of the junction unmatched. Germline CDR1 MGHRA, CDR2 YSYEKL. This CDR3 region has 17 residues. The CDR3 here is CASSQEETSGRGYRRFF. The CDR3 coding sequence is TGCGCCAGCAGCCAAGAGGAGACTAGCGGGAGAGGTTACCGACGGTTCTTC.

Only one count was recorded for this clonotype. In nucleotides, the CDR3 is TGTGCCAGCAGGGTACGGTGGTCGGGGACAGGGGGCGCCGAGCAGTACTTC. It translates to CASRVRWSGTGGAEQYF. This chain connects TRBV6-1 to TRBJ2-7; the match to TRBD1 covers 12 bases. After removal of 6 bases from V and 6 bases from J, the junction contained 15 bases not matched to a gene. Germline values: CDR1 MNHNS, CDR2 SASEGT. The CDR3 is 17 amino acids.

There are many counts of this clonotype. The CDR3 DNA reads TGCAGCGTTAGGTTGGTGAACACTGAAGCTTTCTTT. This codes for CSVRLVNTEAFF. This rearrangement joins TRBV29-1 to TRBJ1-1; D unresolved. Germline V gene lookup returns CDR1 SQVTM and CDR2 ANQGSEA. CDR3 size: 12 residues. The V end was cut by 5 bases, the J end by 0 bases, with 7 bases between.

This clonotype was detected many times. The chain is built from TRBV19 and TRBJ2-1; the match to TRBD2 covers 10 bases. The CDR3 spans 17 residues. The germline V gene encodes CDR1 LNHDA and CDR2 SQIVND (reference sequence). V trimming: 0 bases; J trimming: 2 bases; junction bases outside the gene matches: 4. CDR3 coding DNA: TGTGCCAGTAGTATAGATACTAGCGGGGCTACCTACAATGAGCAGTTCTTC. Translating gives CASSIDTSGATYNEQFF.

The chain uses TRBV27 and TRBJ1-3; D is unresolved. Germline CDR1 and CDR2: MNHEY and SMNVEV (reference sequence). This CDR3 is 13 amino acids long. The V gene lost 3 bases and the J gene lost 0 bases, with 3 bases spanning the gap. CDR3 DNA sequence: TGTGCCAGCAGTTTCACCTCTGGAAACACCATATATTTT. The encoded protein is CASSFTSGNTIYF.

This clonotype was seen at least ten times. The CDR3: CASSSAHPPNTQYF. CDR3 DNA: TGTGCCAGCAGTTCCGCGCACCCTCCAAATACGCAGTATTTT. The genes are TRBV6-5 and TRBJ2-3; D is unclear. The germline CDR1 and CDR2 sequences are MNHEY and SVGAGI. V lost 4 bases to trimming and J lost 7 bases, with 15 bases between them. The CDR3 runs to 14 residues.

This clonotype was detected many times. The chain employs TRBV20-1 and TRBJ1-5, with D possibly being TRBD1 (5 bases). Per germline, CDR1 DFQATT and CDR2 SNEGSKA (reference sequence). CDR3 length: 13 amino acids. The V end lost 5 bases, the J end lost 0 bases, and 8 bases lay between the germline ends. The CDR3 sequence: CSALGDSNQPQHF. In nucleotides, the CDR3 is TGCAGTGCTCTGGGGGATAGCAATCAGCCCCAGCATTTT.

This clonotype was picked up many times. The CDR3 is CASSRDMSSNQPQHF. The CDR3 region has the DNA TGTGCCAGCAGCCGTGACATGTCTAGCAATCAGCCCCAGCATTTT. This chain uses TRBV5-5 with TRBJ1-5; D is undetermined. Germline CDR1 reads SGHKS; CDR2 reads YYEKEE (reference sequence). The CDR3 consists of 15 residues. The V end lost 4 bases, the J end lost 0 bases, and 11 bases lay between the germline ends.